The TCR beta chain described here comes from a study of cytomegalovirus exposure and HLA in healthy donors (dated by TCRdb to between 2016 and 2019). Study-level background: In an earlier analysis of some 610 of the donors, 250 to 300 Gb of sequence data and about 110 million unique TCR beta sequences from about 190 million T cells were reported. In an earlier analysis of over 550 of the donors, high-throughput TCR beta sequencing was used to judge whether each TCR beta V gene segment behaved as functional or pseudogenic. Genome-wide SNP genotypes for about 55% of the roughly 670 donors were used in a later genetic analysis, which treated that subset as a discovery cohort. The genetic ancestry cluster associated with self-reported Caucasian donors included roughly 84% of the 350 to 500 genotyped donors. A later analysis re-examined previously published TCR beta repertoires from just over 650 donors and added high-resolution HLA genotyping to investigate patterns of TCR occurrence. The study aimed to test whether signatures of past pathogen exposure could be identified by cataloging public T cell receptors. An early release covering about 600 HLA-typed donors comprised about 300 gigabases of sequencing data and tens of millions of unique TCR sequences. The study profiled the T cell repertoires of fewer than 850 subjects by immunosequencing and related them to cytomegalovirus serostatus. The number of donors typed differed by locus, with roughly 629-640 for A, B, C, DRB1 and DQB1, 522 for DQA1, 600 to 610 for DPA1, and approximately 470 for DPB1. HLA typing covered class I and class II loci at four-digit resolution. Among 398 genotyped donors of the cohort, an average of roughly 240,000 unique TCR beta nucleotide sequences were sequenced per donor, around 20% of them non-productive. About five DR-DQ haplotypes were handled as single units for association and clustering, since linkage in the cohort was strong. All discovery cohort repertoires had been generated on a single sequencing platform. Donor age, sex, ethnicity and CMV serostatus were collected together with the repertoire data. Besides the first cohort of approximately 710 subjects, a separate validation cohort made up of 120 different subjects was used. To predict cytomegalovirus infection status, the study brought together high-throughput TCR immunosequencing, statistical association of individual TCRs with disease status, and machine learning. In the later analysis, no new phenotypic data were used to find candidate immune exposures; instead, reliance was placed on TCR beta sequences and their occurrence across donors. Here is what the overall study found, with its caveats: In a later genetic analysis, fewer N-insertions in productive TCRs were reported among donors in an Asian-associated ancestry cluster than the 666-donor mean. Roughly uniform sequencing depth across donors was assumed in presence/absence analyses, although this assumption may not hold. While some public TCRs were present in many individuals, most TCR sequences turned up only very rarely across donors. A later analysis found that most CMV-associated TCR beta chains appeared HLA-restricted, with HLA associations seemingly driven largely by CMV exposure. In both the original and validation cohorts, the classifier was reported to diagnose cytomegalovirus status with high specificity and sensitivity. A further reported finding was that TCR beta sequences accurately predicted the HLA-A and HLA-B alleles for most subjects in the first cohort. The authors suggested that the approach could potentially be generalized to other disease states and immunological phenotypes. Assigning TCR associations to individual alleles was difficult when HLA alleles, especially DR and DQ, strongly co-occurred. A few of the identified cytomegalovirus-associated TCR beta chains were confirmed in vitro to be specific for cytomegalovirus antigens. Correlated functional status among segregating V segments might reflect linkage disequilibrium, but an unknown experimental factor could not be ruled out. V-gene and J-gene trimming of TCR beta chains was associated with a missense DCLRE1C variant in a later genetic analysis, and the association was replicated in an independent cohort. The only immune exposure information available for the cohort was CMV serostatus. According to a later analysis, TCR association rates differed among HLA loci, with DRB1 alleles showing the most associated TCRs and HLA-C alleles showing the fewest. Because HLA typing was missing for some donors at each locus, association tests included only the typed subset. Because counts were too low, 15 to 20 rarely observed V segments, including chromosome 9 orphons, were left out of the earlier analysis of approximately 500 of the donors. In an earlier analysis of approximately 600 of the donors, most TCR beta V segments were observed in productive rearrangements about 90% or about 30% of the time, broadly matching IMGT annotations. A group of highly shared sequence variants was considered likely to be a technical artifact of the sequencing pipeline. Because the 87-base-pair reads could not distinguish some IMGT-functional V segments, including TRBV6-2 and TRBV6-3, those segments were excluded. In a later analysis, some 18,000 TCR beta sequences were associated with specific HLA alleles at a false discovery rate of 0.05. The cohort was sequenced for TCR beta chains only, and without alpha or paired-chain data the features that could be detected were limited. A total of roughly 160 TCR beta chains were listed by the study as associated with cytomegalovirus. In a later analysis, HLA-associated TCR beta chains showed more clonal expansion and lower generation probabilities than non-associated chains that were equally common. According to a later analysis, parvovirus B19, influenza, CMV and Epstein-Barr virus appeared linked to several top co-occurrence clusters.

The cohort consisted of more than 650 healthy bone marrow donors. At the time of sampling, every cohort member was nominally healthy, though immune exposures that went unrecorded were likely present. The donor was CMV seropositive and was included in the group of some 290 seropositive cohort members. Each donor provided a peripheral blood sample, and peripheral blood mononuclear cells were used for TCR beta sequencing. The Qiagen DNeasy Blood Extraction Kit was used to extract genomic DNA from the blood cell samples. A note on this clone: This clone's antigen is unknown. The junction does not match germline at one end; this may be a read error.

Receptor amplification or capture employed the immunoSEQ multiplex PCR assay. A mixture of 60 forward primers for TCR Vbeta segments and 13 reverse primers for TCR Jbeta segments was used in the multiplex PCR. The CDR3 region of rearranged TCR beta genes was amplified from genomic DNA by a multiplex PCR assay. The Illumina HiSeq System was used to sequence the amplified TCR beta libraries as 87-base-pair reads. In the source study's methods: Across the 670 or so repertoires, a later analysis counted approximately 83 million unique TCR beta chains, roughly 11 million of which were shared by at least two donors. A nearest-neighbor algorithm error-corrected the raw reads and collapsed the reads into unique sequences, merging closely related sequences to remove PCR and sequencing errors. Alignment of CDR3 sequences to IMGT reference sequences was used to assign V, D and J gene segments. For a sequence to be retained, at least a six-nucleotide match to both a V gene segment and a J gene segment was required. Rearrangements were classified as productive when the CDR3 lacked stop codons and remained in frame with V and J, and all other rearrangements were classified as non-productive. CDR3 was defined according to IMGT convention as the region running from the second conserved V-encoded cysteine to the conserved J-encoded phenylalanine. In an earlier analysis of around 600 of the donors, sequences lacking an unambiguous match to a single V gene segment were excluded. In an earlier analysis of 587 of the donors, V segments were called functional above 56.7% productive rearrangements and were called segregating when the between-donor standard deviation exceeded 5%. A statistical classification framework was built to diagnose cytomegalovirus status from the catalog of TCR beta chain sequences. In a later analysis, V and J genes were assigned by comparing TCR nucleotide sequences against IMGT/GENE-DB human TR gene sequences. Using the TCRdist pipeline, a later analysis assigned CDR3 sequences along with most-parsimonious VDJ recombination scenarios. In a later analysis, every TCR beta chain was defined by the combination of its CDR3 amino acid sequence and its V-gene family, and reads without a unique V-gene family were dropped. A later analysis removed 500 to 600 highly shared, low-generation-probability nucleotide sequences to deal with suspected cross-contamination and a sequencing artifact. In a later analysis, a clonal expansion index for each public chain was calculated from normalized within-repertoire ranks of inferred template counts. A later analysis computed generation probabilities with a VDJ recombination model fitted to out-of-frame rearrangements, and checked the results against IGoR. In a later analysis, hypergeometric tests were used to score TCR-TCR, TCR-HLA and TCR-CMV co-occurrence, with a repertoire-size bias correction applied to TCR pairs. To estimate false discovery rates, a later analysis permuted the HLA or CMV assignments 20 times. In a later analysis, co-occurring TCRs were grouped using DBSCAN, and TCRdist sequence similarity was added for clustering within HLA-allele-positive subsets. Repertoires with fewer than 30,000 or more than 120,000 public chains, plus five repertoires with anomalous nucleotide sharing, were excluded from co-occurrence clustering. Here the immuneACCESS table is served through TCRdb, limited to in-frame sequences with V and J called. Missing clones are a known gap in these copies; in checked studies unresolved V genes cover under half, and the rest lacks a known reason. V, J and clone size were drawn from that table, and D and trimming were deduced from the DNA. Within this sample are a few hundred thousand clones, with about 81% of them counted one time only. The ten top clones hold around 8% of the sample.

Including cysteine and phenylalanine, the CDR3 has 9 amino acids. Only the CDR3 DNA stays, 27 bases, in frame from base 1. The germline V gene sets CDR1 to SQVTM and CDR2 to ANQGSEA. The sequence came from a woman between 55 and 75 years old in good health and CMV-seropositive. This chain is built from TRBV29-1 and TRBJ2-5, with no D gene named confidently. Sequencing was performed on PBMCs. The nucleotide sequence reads TGCAGCGTCGAAGAGACCCAGTACTTC. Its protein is CSVEETQYF. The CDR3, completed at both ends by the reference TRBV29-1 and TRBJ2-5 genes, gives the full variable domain SAVISQKPSRDICQRGTSLTIQCQVDSQVTMMFWYRQQPGQSLTLIATANQGSEATYESGFVIDKFPISRPNLTFSTLTVSNMSPEDSSIYLCSVEETQYFGPGTRLLVL.